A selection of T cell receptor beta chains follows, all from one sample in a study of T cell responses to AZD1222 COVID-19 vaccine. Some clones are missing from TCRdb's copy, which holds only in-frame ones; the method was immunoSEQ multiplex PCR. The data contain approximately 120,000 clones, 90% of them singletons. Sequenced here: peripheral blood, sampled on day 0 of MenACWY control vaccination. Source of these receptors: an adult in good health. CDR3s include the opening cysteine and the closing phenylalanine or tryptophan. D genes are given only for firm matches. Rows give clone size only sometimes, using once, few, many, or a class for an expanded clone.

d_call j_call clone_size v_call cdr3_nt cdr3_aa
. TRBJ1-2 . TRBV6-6 TGTGCCAGCAGTTACGATGACAGTGTGGATGGCTACACCTTC CASSYDDSVDGYTF
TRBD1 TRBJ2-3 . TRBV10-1 TGCGCCAGCAGTGAGGGGACAGGGTTAGATACGCAGTATTTT CASSEGTGLDTQYF
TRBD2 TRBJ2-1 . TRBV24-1 TGTGCCACCAGTGATTTTTGGGGGGGACAGTTCTTC CATSDFWGGQFF
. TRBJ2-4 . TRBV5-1 TGCGCCAGCAGCTATGACGCAGGGACCAAAAACATTCAGTACTTC CASSYDAGTKNIQYF
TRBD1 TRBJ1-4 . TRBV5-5 TGTGCCAGCAGCTTGGGACAGGGGGACGTTAAAAAACTGTTTTTT CASSLGQGDVKKLFF
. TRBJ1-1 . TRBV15 TGTGCCACCAGCAGAGATGGACAGCTCGTGAACACTGAAGCTTTCTTT CATSRDGQLVNTEAFF
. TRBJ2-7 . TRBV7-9 TGTGCCAGCAGCTCCTTTTTGGCTCACTACGAGCAGTACTTC CASSSFLAHYEQYF
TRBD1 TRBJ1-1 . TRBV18 TGTGCCAGCTCACCGGGGGGACAGATGAACACTGAAGCTTTCTTT CASSPGGQMNTEAFF
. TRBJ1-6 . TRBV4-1 TGCGCCAGCAGCCAAGATCCAACAGGAAACTATAATTCACCCCTCCACTTT CASSQDPTGNYNSPLHF
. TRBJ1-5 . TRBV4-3 TGCGCCAGCAGCCAAGGACGGGGGGGGCCCCAGCATTTT CASSQGRGGPQHF
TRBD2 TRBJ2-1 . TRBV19 TGTGCCAGTAGTATCTTCGGGCGGGGGTCCTACAATGAGCAGTTCTTC CASSIFGRGSYNEQFF
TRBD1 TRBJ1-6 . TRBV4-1 TGCGCCAGCAGCCAACACTCCACAGGGGTAAATTCACCCCTCCACTTT CASSQHSTGVNSPLHF
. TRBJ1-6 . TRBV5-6 TGTGCCAGCAGCTTGGGGGTGGTGAATAATTCACCCCTCCACTTT CASSLGVVNNSPLHF
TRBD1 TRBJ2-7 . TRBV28 TGTGCCAGCACCCTTAGTAGGGACAGGATTTACGAGCAGTACTTC CASTLSRDRIYEQYF
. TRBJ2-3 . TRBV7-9 TGTGCCAGCAGCTTAGATACCAGGGGCCCCTTCCTTGCAGATACGCAGTATTTT CASSLDTRGPFLADTQYF
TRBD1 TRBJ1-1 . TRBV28 TGTGCCAGCAAATTGACGGACAGGGCTGAAGCTTTCTTT CASKLTDRAEAFF
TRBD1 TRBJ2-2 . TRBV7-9 TGTGCCAGCAGCTTTCTGACAGGGGCCGGGGAGCTGTTTTTT CASSFLTGAGELFF
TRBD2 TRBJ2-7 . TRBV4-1 TGCGCCAGCAGCCAGCTAGCGGGCCACTCCTACGAGCAGTACTTC CASSQLAGHSYEQYF
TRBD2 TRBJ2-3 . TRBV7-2 TGTGCCAGCAGCTGGAGTCCGGGGGGGGCAGATACGCAGTATTTT CASSWSPGGADTQYF
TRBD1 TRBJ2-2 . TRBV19 TGTGCCAGTAGTATACTCCGGGACAGGGGTAGAGGCGGGGAGCTGTTTTTT CASSILRDRGRGGELFF
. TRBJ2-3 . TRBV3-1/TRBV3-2 TGTGCCAGCAGCCAAGACCCGGGACTGAACCCTCAGCAGACGCAGTATTTT CASSQDPGLNPQQTQYF
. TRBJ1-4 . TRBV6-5 TGTGCCAGCAGTTACTCCTCCGGTGGGGAAAAACTGTTTTTT CASSYSSGGEKLFF
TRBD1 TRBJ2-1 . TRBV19 TGTGCCAGTAGCCATCGGACAGGGTCGCGATACAATGAGCAGTTCTTC CASSHRTGSRYNEQFF
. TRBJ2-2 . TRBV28 TGTGCCAGCAGTTTTGGCAGGGTAGACACCGGGGAGCTGTTTTTT CASSFGRVDTGELFF
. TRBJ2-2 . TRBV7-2 TGTGCCAGCAGCCCCTTTGTTAGTAACACCGGGGAGCTGTTTTTT CASSPFVSNTGELFF
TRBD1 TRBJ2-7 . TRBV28 TGTGCCAGCAGTAACCCCCTGGGACAGGGTTACGAGCAGTACTTC CASSNPLGQGYEQYF
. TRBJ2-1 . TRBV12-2 TGTGCAAGTCGCTTAGTTTGGGGGGACAGGTTGGTCAATGAGCAGTTCTTC CASRLVWGDRLVNEQFF
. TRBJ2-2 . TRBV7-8 TGTGCCAGCAGCTTAAGGGCGACCGGGGAGCTGTTTTTT CASSLRATGELFF
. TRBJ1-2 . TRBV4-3 TGCGCCAGCAGCCAAGATATGGGAGGTATGGGCTATGGCTACACCTTC CASSQDMGGMGYGYTF
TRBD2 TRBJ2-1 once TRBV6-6 TGTGCCAGCAGTCCCCTTTGGGGTGGACTAGCGGACAATGAGCAGTTCTTC CASSPLWGGLADNEQFF
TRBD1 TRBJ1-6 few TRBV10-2 TGCGCCAGCAGTGATTCAGGGGGCGAGTATTCACCCCTCCACTTT CASSDSGGEYSPLHF
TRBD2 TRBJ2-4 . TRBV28 TGTGCCAGCAGTTTCTTCGTTGGGACTACCGCTCAAAACATTCAGTACTTC CASSFFVGTTAQNIQYF
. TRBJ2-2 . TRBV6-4 TGTGCCAGCAGAGCCAGGACGAACACCGGGGAGCTGTTTTTT CASRARTNTGELFF
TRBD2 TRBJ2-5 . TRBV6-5 TGTGCCAGCAGTTACGGAGCGGGAGTTGGGGAGACCCAGTACTTC CASSYGAGVGETQYF
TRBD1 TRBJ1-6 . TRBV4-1 TGCGCCAGCAGCCAAACACCGGGACAGGATAATTCACCCCTCCACTTT CASSQTPGQDNSPLHF
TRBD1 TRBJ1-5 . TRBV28 TGTGCCAGCAGTTTACGGGACAGGGGGTTTTATCAGCCCCAGCATTTT CASSLRDRGFYQPQHF
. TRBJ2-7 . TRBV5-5 TGTGCCAGCAGCCCACCCCCCTTTGGGTACGAGCAGTACTTC CASSPPPFGYEQYF
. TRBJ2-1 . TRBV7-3 TGTGCCAGCAGCTTAGCGGGGAGCTCCTACAATGAGCAGTTCTTC CASSLAGSSYNEQFF
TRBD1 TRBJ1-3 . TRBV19 TGTGCCAGTAGTCTTCGGACAGGGAAGGGAAACACCATATATTTT CASSLRTGKGNTIYF
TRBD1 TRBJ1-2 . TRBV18 TGTGCCAGCTCACCGCAAGACAGGGCAGGCTACACCTTC CASSPQDRAGYTF
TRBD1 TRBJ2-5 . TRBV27 TGTGCCAGCAGTTTAATGGGGACAGGGAGTGCTGTGGTTCAGTACTTC CASSLMGTGSAVVQYF